This T cell receptor (beta chain) appears in the sequencing data of a study of spatial heterogeneity in lung cancer. On the study more broadly: Beta-chain sequences were consistently detected more often than alpha-chain sequences. Combinations of a unique TCR and a UMI were tallied in raw reads, and on average each appeared more than ten times.

J lost 5 bases, V lost 6 bases, and 9 bases had no gene match. The CDR3 length is 16 residues. CDR1 KGHSH and CDR2 LQKENI come from the germline V gene. Time point in this sample: blood at routine non-recurrence follow-up after resection. TCRdb re-analysed the 5' RACE reads in MiXCR, keeping a single row per CDR3 protein. The table records 110,000 or so distinct CDR3 sequences, roughly 10% of them present only once. This clonotype was detected only a few times. The sequencing used PBMCs, collected at follow-up. The V gene is TRBV18, the J gene TRBJ2-1; the match to TRBD2 covers 11 bases. The clonotype was recovered from a female donor with early-stage non-small cell lung cancer. The CDR3 protein is CASSATLAGENNEQFF. The CDR3 bases are TGTGCCAGCTCGGCGACACTAGCGGGAGAGAACAATGAGCAGTTCTTC. Full variable domain (outside the CDR3, taken from reference TRBV18 and TRBJ2-1): NAGVMQNPRHLVRRRGQEARLRCSPMKGHSHVYWYRQLPEEGLKFMVYLQKENIIDESGMPKERFSAEFPKEGPSILRIQQVVRGDSAAYFCASSATLAGENNEQFFGPGTRLTVL.